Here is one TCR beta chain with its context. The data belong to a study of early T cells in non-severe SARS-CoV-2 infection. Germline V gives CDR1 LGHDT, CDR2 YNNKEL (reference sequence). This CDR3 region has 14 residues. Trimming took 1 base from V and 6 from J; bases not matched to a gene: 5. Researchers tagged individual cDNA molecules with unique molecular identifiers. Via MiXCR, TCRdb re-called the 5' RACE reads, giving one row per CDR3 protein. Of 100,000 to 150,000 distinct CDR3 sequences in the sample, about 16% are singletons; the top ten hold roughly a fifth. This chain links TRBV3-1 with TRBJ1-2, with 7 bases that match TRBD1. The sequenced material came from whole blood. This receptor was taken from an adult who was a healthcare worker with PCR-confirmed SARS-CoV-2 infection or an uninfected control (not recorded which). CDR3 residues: CASSQARQGHGYTF. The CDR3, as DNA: TGTGCCAGCAGCCAAGCTCGACAGGGCCATGGCTACACCTTC.